A selection of T cell receptor beta chains follows, all from one sample in a study of PD-L1 blockade in urothelial cancer. Sequenced by immunoSEQ multiplex PCR; TCRdb stores in-frame clones only, minus some. In the table there are about 84,000 clones, 90% to 95% of which are singletons. The sample was PBMCs, taken around atezolizumab (anti-PD-L1) treatment. These receptors all come from a man aged 60-69 years with urothelial cancer. Each CDR3 is given with its conserved first and last residue. D genes are given only for firm matches.

v_gene	d_gene	j_gene	len	CDR3aa	CDR3nt
TRBV20-1	NA	TRBJ1-2	10	CSASFNGYTF	TGCAGTGCTTCCTTTAATGGCTACACCTTC
TRBV28	TRBD1	TRBJ2-2	14	CASSPDRATGELFF	TGTGCCAGCAGCCCCGACAGGGCTACCGGGGAGCTGTTTTTT
TRBV29-1	NA	TRBJ1-5	13	CSVQILGDLPQHF	TGCAGCGTTCAAATTCTAGGTGATCTGCCCCAGCATTTT
TRBV7-2	TRBD2	TRBJ2-5	15	CASSLSGRAWETQYF	TGTGCCAGCAGTCTCAGCGGGAGGGCCTGGGAGACCCAGTACTTC
TRBV28	TRBD1	TRBJ2-5	16	CASKKAGTGVRKTQYF	TGTGCCAGCAAAAAAGCGGGGACAGGGGTTAGAAAGACCCAGTACTTC
TRBV7-8	NA	TRBJ1-3	16	CASSLRRASDRNTIYF	TGTGCCAGCAGCTTACGGAGGGCCAGTGATAGAAACACCATATATTTT
TRBV30	NA	TRBJ2-2	15	CAWSFGGTNTGELFF	TGTGCCTGGAGTTTTGGCGGGACGAACACCGGGGAGCTGTTTTTT
TRBV19	TRBD1	TRBJ1-1	14	CASSSQGRRTEAFF	TGTGCCAGTAGCTCACAGGGGAGGCGGACTGAAGCTTTCTTT
TRBV4-3	TRBD1	TRBJ2-5	14	CASSQGQGGETQYF	TGCGCCAGCAGCCAGGGACAGGGCGGAGAGACCCAGTACTTC
TRBV30	TRBD1	TRBJ1-5	16	CAWRGTGVWGNQPQHF	TGTGCCTGGAGAGGGACAGGGGTTTGGGGCAATCAGCCCCAGCATTTT
TRBV18	TRBD2	TRBJ2-3	15	CASSATGGGTDTQYF	TGTGCCAGCTCAGCGACGGGGGGGGGCACAGATACGCAGTATTTT
TRBV5-1	NA	TRBJ1-2	15	CASSLASEANYGYTF	TGCGCCAGCAGCTTGGCGTCAGAAGCTAACTATGGCTACACCTTC
TRBV5-4	TRBD1	TRBJ2-1	17	CASSLGQGQGRRDEQFF	TGTGCCAGCAGCTTGGGACAGGGACAGGGGCGCCGGGATGAGCAGTTCTTC
TRBV6-1	NA	TRBJ2-2	15	CASSEGSGNTGELFF	TGTGCCAGCAGTGAAGGTTCGGGGAACACCGGGGAGCTGTTTTTT
TRBV5-1	TRBD2	TRBJ2-7	15	CASSLELAEAYEQYF	TGCGCCAGCAGCTTGGAGCTAGCGGAAGCCTACGAGCAGTACTTC
TRBV6-1	NA	TRBJ2-5	14	CASSGLGRAKTQYF	TGTGCCAGCAGTGGACTGGGGCGTGCGAAGACCCAGTACTTC
TRBV7-2	NA	TRBJ2-7	13	CASSLRVSYEQYF	TGTGCCAGCAGCTTACGGGTGTCGTACGAGCAGTACTTC
TRBV15	TRBD1	TRBJ2-5	16	CATSRSGQGAVKTQYF	TGTGCCACCAGCAGATCAGGACAGGGGGCTGTAAAGACCCAGTACTTC
TRBV7-9	NA	TRBJ2-5	13	CASSLQLGETQYF	TGTGCCAGCAGCTTACAACTAGGAGAGACCCAGTACTTC
TRBV7-9	TRBD1	TRBJ1-5	15	CASSPTGSSNQPQHF	TGTGCCAGCAGCCCGACAGGGAGCAGCAATCAGCCCCAGCATTTT
TRBV11-2	NA	TRBJ1-2	13	CASSLASGGGYTF	TGTGCCAGCAGCTTAGCTTCGGGGGGAGGCTACACCTTC